The rows below give T cell receptor beta chains drawn from one sample of a study of T cells after posttransplantation cyclophosphamide. Method: immunoSEQ multiplex PCR; TCRdb's copy keeps in-frame clones and lacks some. The sample is made up of over 7,500 clones, none counted only once. The material sequenced was PBMCs, taken after an allogeneic stem cell transplant with post-transplant cyclophosphamide. These receptor sequences come from a young adult male patient who received an allogeneic stem cell transplant from an unrelated donor, was CMV-positive, and had acute and chronic GVHD. Some T cells may originate from the graft donor. The conserved cysteine and the conserved F or W are not part of the CDR3 here. D genes are given only for firm matches.

>TRBV5-1|TRBJ1-3|NA
ASSLEPLRANTIY
>TRBV12-3/TRBV12-4|TRBJ2-3|NA
ASSPRAGGLADTQY
>TRBV7-2|TRBJ1-6|NA
ASSEAGGSRSPLH
>TRBV6-2/TRBV6-3|TRBJ1-1|TRBD1
ASSYGAGGAGDAF
>TRBV5-8|TRBJ1-5|NA
ASSLGVSGDQPQH
>TRBV5-1|TRBJ2-5|TRBD2
ASSFLWLAGKEKETQY
>TRBV6-5|TRBJ2-7|TRBD2
ASSPAGGQSYEQY
>TRBV25-1|TRBJ1-2|NA
ASRKGLNYGYT
>TRBV7-2|TRBJ2-3|NA
ASSEYRFTSTDTQY
>TRBV6-5|TRBJ1-5|TRBD1
ASSRGQGNQPQH
>TRBV18|TRBJ2-5|TRBD1
ASSPLTTGRETQY
>TRBV19|TRBJ2-5|TRBD2
ASSGTSGPWEETQY
>TRBV2|TRBJ2-3|NA
ASSRLSPSTDTQY
>TRBV10-3|TRBJ2-3|NA
ATAVNPSTDTQY
>TRBV6-5|TRBJ1-1|TRBD1
ASSPRTGGTEAF
>TRBV19|TRBJ1-2|NA
ASTDTRQYYGYT
>TRBV11-3|TRBJ2-1|TRBD2
ASSLTAGGRNEQF
>TRBV6-6|TRBJ1-2|TRBD1
ASSYLGGQGFYGYT
>TRBV12-3/TRBV12-4|TRBJ2-3|NA
ASPPFRARRGDTQY
>TRBV2|TRBJ1-1|NA
ASSENSRNTEAF
>TRBV5-6|TRBJ1-5|TRBD1
ASSLGQESRPQH
>TRBV4-3|TRBJ1-4|TRBD1
ASSQARDRGVRTNEKLF